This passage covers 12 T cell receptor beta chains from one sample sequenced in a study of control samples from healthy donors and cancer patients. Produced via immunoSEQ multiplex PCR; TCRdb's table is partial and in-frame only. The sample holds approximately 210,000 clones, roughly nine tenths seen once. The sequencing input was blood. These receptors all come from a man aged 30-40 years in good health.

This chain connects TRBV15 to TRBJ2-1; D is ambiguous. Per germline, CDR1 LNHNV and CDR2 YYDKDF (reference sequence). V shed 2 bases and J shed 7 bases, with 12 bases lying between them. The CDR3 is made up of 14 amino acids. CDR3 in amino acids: CATSRRDGRNEQFF. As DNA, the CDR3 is TGTGCCACCAGCAGACGCGACGGGCGGAATGAGCAGTTCTTC.

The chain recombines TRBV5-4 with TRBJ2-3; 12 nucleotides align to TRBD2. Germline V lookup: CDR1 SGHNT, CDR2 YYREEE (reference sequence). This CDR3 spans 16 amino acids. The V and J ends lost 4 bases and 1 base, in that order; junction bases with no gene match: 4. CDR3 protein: CASSPRLAGGTDTQYF. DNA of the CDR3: TGTGCCAGCAGCCCGCGACTAGCGGGGGGCACAGATACGCAGTATTTT. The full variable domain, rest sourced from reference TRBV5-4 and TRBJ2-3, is ETGVTQSPTHLIKTRGQQVTLRCSSQSGHNTVSWYQQALGQGPQFIFQYYREEENGRGNFPPRFSGLQFPNYSSELNVNALELDDSALYLCASSPRLAGGTDTQYFGPGTRLTVL.

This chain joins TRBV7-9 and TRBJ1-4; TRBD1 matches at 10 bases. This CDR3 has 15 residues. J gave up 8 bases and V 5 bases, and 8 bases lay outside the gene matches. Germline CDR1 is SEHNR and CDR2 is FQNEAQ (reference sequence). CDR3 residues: CASSNLDRGNEKLFF. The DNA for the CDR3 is TGTGCCAGCAGCAACTTGGACAGGGGGAACGAAAAACTGTTTTTT.

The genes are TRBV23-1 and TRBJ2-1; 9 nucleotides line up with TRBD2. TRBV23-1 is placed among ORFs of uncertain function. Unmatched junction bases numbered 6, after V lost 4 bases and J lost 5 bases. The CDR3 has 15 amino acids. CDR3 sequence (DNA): TGCGCCAGCAGTCTTGCGGGGGGGGGCGACAATGAGCAGTTCTTC. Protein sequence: CASSLAGGGDNEQFF.

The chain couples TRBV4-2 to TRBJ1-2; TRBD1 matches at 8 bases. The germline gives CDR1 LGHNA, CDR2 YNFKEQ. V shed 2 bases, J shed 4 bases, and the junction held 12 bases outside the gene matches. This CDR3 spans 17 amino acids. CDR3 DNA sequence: TGTGCCAGCAGCCAAACTGACAGGGGCCATGGAGGCTATGGCTACACCTTC. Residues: CASSQTDRGHGGYGYTF.

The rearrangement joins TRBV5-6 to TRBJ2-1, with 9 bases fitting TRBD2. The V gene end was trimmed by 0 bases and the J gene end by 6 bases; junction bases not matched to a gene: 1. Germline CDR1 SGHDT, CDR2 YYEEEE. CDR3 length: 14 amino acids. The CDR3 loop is CASSLGGGVNEQFF. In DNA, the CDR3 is TGTGCCAGCAGCTTGGGCGGGGGGGTCAATGAGCAGTTCTTC.

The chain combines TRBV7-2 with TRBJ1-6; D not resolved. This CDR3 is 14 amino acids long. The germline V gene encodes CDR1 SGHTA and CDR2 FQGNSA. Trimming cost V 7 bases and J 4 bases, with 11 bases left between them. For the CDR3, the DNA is TGTGCCAGCAAACTCGACCGGTATAATTCACCCCTCCACTTT. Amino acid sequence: CASKLDRYNSPLHF.

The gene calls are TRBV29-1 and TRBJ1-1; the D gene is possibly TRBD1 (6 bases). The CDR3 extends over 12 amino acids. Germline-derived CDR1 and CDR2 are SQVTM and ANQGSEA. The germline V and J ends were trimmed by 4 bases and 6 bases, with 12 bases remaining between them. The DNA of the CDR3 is TGCAGCGTTGTTAGGGGGGTGGCTGAAGCTTTCTTT. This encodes CSVVRGVAEAFF.

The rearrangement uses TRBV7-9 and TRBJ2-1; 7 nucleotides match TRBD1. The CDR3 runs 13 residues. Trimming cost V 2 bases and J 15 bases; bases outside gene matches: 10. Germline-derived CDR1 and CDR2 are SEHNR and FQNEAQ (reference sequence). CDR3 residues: CASSLNDRVGWFF. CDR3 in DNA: TGTGCCAGCAGCTTAAATGACAGGGTGGGATGGTTCTTC.

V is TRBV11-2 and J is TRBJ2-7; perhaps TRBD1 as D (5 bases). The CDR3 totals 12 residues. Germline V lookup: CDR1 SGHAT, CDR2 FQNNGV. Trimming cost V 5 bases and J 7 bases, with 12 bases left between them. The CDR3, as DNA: TGTGCCAGCAGCCCCCAGGGTCTTGAGCAGTACTTC. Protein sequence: CASSPQGLEQYF.

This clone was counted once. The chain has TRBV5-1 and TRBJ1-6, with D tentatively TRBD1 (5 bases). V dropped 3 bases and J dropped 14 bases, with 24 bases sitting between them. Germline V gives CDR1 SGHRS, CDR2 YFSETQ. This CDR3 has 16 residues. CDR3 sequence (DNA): TGCGCCAGCAGCTATGAGCCCGGGACCGAGGGTCGGGCCCTCCACTTT. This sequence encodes CASSYEPGTEGRALHF.

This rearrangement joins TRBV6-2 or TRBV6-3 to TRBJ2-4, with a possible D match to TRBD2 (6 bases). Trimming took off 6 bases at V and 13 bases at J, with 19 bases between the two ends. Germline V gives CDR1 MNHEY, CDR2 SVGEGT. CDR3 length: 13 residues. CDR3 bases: TGTGCCAGCAGCCGTCCCGGGACTTCCGACCAGTACTTC. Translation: CASSRPGTSDQYF.